The 26 T cell receptor beta chains in this list originate from one sample, sequenced in a study of cytomegalovirus exposure and HLA in healthy donors. The PCR used 60 Vbeta and 13 Jbeta primers. Produced via immunoSEQ multiplex PCR; TCRdb's table is partial and in-frame only. The sample contains 100,000 to 150,000 clones, about 70% of which appear only once. The specimen sequenced was PBMCs. The receptors were gathered from a middle-aged woman in good health and CMV-seropositive.

The rearrangement uses TRBV9 and TRBJ1-1, with TRBD1 identical over 9 bases. With V trimmed by 3 bases and J by 4 bases, 10 bases remained unmatched. The CDR3 totals 16 residues. Germline values: CDR1 SGDLS, CDR2 YYNGEE. CDR3 loop: CASSEFTGGLGTEAFF. CDR3 DNA sequence: TGTGCCAGCAGCGAATTCACAGGGGGCTTGGGCACTGAAGCTTTCTTT.

This clone was seen only a few times. The chain has TRBV6-5 and TRBJ1-2; perhaps TRBD1 as D (6 bases). CDR1 MNHEY and CDR2 SVGAGI come from the germline V gene. The CDR3 sequence is 14 residues long. Deletions cut 7 bases from V and 8 bases from J, with 20 bases between. This chain's CDR3 is CASNPEVGAWGYTF. The CDR3 nucleotides are TGTGCCAGCAATCCAGAAGTGGGGGCGTGGGGCTACACCTTC.

The sample holds one count of this clone. The rearrangement links TRBV29-1 to TRBJ2-2, with a weak D call TRBD1 (5 bases). Trimming took 6 bases from V and 8 from J, leaving 13 bases between them. This CDR3 has 12 residues. The V gene's germline CDR1 is SQVTM and CDR2 ANQGSEA. This CDR3 reads CSVTPGLGELFF. For the CDR3, the DNA is TGCAGCGTAACCCCAGGGTTGGGGGAGCTGTTTTTT.

This clone was recorded a few times. V is TRBV5-6 and J is TRBJ2-7; 7 nucleotides align to TRBD1. This CDR3 contains 12 residues. Per germline, CDR1 SGHDT and CDR2 YYEEEE. Trimming took 5 bases from V and 5 from J; bases not matched to a gene: 4. As DNA, the CDR3 is TGTGCCAGCAGTTACAGGGGTAACGAGCAGTACTTC. This translates into CASSYRGNEQYF.

The chain carries TRBV28 and TRBJ2-6; 9 nucleotides line up with TRBD1. V gave up 6 bases and J gave up 2 bases; unmatched junction bases: 2. The CDR3 length is 15 residues. Germline V gene lookup returns CDR1 MDHEN and CDR2 SYDVKM. This chain's CDR3 is CASRRDRAGANVLTF. The CDR3 coding sequence is TGTGCCAGCAGACGGGACAGGGCTGGGGCCAACGTCCTGACTTTC.

V is TRBV5-6 and J is TRBJ2-5; TRBD1 agrees at 8 bases. Germline CDR1 and CDR2: SGHDT and YYEEEE. V shed 3 bases and J 5 bases; nucleotides not matched to a gene: 9. This CDR3 spans 15 amino acids. The CDR3 reads CASSYTGQGDETQYF. DNA for the CDR3: TGTGCCAGCAGCTACACTGGACAGGGAGACGAGACCCAGTACTTC.

The chain joins TRBV10-3 to TRBJ1-2; 8 bases are a match to TRBD1. The CDR3 is 14 amino acids. Germline V lookup: CDR1 ENHRY, CDR2 SYGVKD. V lost 5 bases and J lost 2; bases outside the gene matches: 4. Here the CDR3 reads CAISRQGQNYGYTF. CDR3 DNA: TGTGCCATCAGTCGACAGGGGCAAAACTATGGCTACACCTTC.

This chain connects TRBV7-2 to TRBJ1-2; no clear D gene. Germline CDR1 SGHTA, CDR2 FQGNSA. This CDR3 contains 15 residues. Trimming cost V 4 bases and J 1 base, with 13 bases left between them. DNA of the CDR3: TGTGCCAGCAGCTCCTCCGCCCTCGGTAACTATGGCTACACCTTC. It codes for CASSSSALGNYGYTF.

This sequence joins TRBV25-1 and TRBJ1-2, with 11 bases fitting TRBD1. This CDR3 region has 14 residues. The germline CDR1 and CDR2 sequences are MGHDK and SYGVNS. With 6 bases clipped from V and 8 bases from J, the junction kept 8 bases outside the gene matches. CDR3 bases: TGTGCCAGCAGCGGGACAGGGGGTGCGGAGGGCTACACCTTC. Amino acid sequence: CASSGTGGAEGYTF.

This clone showed up just a few times. The CDR3 coding sequence is TGTGCCATCGGCAGGCAGGTTGATGAAAAACTGTTTTTT. Its protein product is CAIGRQVDEKLFF. The V call is TRBV10-3, the J call TRBJ1-4; D gene uncertain. Germline values: CDR1 ENHRY, CDR2 SYGVKD. This CDR3 region has 13 residues. V was shortened by 8 bases and J by 6 bases, with 13 bases between the two germline ends.

V is TRBV5-1 and J is TRBJ2-3; 10 nucleotides agree with TRBD2. The CDR3 spans 15 residues. Germline V gene sequence: CDR1 SGHRS, CDR2 YFSETQ. The J segment lost 4 bases and the V segment lost 9 bases, leaving 11 bases of the junction unmatched. CDR3 sequence (DNA): TGCGCCACCCGAGATAGCGGGAGGTCGGCAGATACGCAGTATTTT. Its protein is CATRDSGRSADTQYF.

The V gene is TRBV5-1, the J gene TRBJ1-1; D is possibly TRBD1 (6 bases). V was shortened by 0 bases and J by 4 bases, with 10 bases between the two germline ends. This CDR3 spans 14 amino acids. The germline CDR1 and CDR2 sequences are SGHRS and YFSETQ. This CDR3 reads CASSLEGGSTEAFF. The CDR3, as DNA: TGCGCCAGCAGCTTGGAAGGGGGAAGCACTGAAGCTTTCTTT. Together with reference TRBV5-1 and TRBJ1-1, the CDR3 gives the full variable domain: KAGVTQTPRYLIKTRGQQVTLSCSPISGHRSVSWYQQTPGQGLQFLFEYFSETQRNKGNFPGRFSGRQFSNSRSEMNVSTLELGDSALYLCASSLEGGSTEAFFGQGTRLTVV.

V gene TRBV30 combines with J gene TRBJ2-1; TRBD2 matches at 7 bases. The CDR3 consists of 17 residues. J lost 3 bases, V lost 6 bases, and 17 bases had no gene match. Germline values: CDR1 GTSNPN, CDR2 SVGIG (reference sequence). CDR3 loop: CACFGPPGGSNYNEQFF. The CDR3 DNA reads as TGTGCCTGCTTCGGACCCCCGGGGGGATCAAACTACAATGAGCAGTTCTTC.

This chain connects TRBV6-4 to TRBJ1-2; unclear D gene. Deletions cut 3 bases from V and 0 bases from J, with 11 bases between. The CDR3 runs to 15 residues. Germline CDR1 MRHNA, CDR2 SNTAGT. CDR3 in amino acids: CASSEARFSNYGYTF. The DNA of the CDR3 is TGTGCCAGCAGTGAGGCCAGGTTCTCTAACTATGGCTACACCTTC.

This sequence joins TRBV7-9 and TRBJ2-7, with TRBD2 identical over 7 bases. The trim removed 5 bases at V and 5 bases at J, leaving 12 bases unmatched. The CDR3 loop spans 15 amino acids. CDR1 and CDR2 (germline): SEHNR, FQNEAQ (reference sequence). The CDR3 loop is CASSLGLVFSDEQYF. In DNA form, the CDR3 reads TGTGCCAGCAGCCTTGGACTAGTCTTTTCGGACGAGCAGTACTTC.

The chain is built from TRBV10-3 and TRBJ2-7; TRBD1 aligns across 10 bases. This CDR3 comprises 15 residues. Germline loops: CDR1 ENHRY, CDR2 SYGVKD. The J segment lost 3 bases and the V segment lost 6 bases, leaving 8 bases of the junction unmatched. In DNA, the CDR3 is TGTGCCATCAGCCGACCGGGACAGGGGATCTACGAGCAGTACTTC. It is translated as CAISRPGQGIYEQYF.

The rearrangement uses TRBV19 and TRBJ1-1; unclear D gene. There are 14 residues in the CDR3. Germline loops: CDR1 LNHDA, CDR2 SQIVND (reference sequence). V gave up 3 bases and J gave up 5 bases, with 13 bases separating them. DNA of the CDR3: TGTGCCAGTAGTATCTCGGACCGAGGGACTGAAGCTTTCTTT. It yields the protein CASSISDRGTEAFF.

This rearrangement joins TRBV9 to TRBJ2-7, with D possibly TRBD1 on 7 matching bases. CDR1 and CDR2 from the germline V gene are SGDLS and YYNGEE. Between the trimmed V and J ends, which lost 2 bases and 2 bases, there was a span of 14 bases. CDR3 length: 15 residues. CDR3 bases: TGTGCCAGCAGCGTGGGCGGGACAGAGCCCTACGAGCAGTACTTC. Protein sequence: CASSVGGTEPYEQYF.

The chain carries TRBV9 and TRBJ2-1, with D uncertain. V dropped 0 bases and J dropped 3 bases, with 10 bases sitting between them. This CDR3 has 15 amino acids. Germline V lookup: CDR1 SGDLS, CDR2 YYNGEE. The CDR3 here is CASSVGNSYYNEQFF. Here the CDR3 DNA reads TGTGCCAGCAGCGTAGGGAACAGTTACTACAATGAGCAGTTCTTC.

The gene calls are TRBV6-5 and TRBJ2-4; 8 bases fit TRBD1. CDR3 length equals 15 residues. V lost 5 bases, J lost 12 bases, and 15 bases stayed unmatched. The germline CDR1 and CDR2 sequences are MNHEY and SVGAGI. The DNA of the CDR3 is TGTGCCAGCAGTGGAGGACGACCAGGGGGCCAAACTCAGTACTTC. Residues: CASSGGRPGGQTQYF.

A single count supports this clone. The chain has TRBV7-3 and TRBJ1-1; no reliable D call. The CDR3 is 13 amino acids. Germline CDR1 reads SGHTA; CDR2 reads FQGTGA. V gave up 2 bases and J gave up 8 bases, with 12 bases separating them. CDR3 sequence: CASSLDYRSEAFF. DNA for the CDR3: TGTGCCAGCAGCTTAGACTACCGGAGCGAAGCTTTCTTT.

This chain uses TRBV4-1 with TRBJ2-1; TRBD2 agrees at 7 bases. The CDR3 is 16 residues long. From germline, CDR1 is MGHRA and CDR2 YSYEKL. The V gene end was trimmed by 1 base and the J gene end by 1 base; junction bases not matched to a gene: 4. The CDR3 sequence: CASSQARGRSYNEQFF. The CDR3 DNA follows: TGCGCCAGCAGCCAAGCCCGCGGGAGATCCTACAATGAGCAGTTCTTC.

This rearrangement joins TRBV19 to TRBJ2-7; 7 nucleotides match TRBD1. Germline V gene sequence: CDR1 LNHDA, CDR2 SQIVND (reference sequence). This CDR3 comprises 14 residues. V was pared by 6 bases and J by 2 bases, with 7 bases of the junction left unmatched. The CDR3: CASRNGQAPYEQYF. CDR3 nucleotide sequence: TGTGCCAGTAGGAACGGACAGGCGCCCTACGAGCAGTACTTC. Using reference TRBV19 and TRBJ2-7 for the parts outside the CDR3, the full variable domain is DGGITQSPKYLFRKEGQNVTLSCEQNLNHDAMYWYRQDPGQGLRLIYYSQIVNDFQKGDIAEGYSVSREKKESFPLTVTSAQKNPTAFYLCASRNGQAPYEQYFGPGTRLTVT.

In this sample, this clone turned up once. This sequence joins TRBV14 and TRBJ1-1; the D is unclear. Trimming pared 4 bases from V and 5 bases from J, leaving 11 bases between. The CDR3 is 13 amino acids. Germline V gives CDR1 SGHDN, CDR2 FVKESK. CDR3 residues: CASSREFRTEAFF. The CDR3 DNA is TGTGCCAGCAGCCGAGAGTTTCGTACTGAAGCTTTCTTT. The whole variable domain, filled in from reference TRBV14 and TRBJ1-1, reads EAGVTQFPSHSVIEKGQTVTLRCDPISGHDNLYWYRRVMGKEIKFLLHFVKESKQDESGMPNNRFLAERTGGTYSTLKVQPAELEDSGVYFCASSREFRTEAFFGQGTRLTVV.

The chain couples TRBV15 to TRBJ1-1; a weak D match, TRBD1 (6 bases). Germline assignment: CDR1 LNHNV and CDR2 YYDKDF (reference sequence). This CDR3 is 14 amino acids long. The V end lost 0 bases, the J end lost 5 bases, and 10 bases lay between the germline ends. The CDR3 bases are TGTGCCACCAGCAGAGATTTAGGGGGAACTGAAGCTTTCTTT. This gives the protein CATSRDLGGTEAFF.

The chain recombines TRBV30 with TRBJ2-7; D possibly corresponds to TRBD2 (5 bases). The CDR3 is 13 residues long. V gave up 0 bases and J gave up 2 bases, with 8 bases separating them. Germline assignment: CDR1 GTSNPN and CDR2 SVGIG (reference sequence). For the CDR3, the DNA is TGTGCCTGGAGTGTCGGAGGAGCCTACGAGCAGTACTTC. It yields the protein CAWSVGGAYEQYF.